This TCR beta chain was recovered during a study of PD-1 blockade in classical Hodgkin lymphoma. Looking at the study overall: Patients had nivolumab dosed at 3 mg/kg, delivered intravenously every 2 weeks. The study's findings and limits: Significant TCR diversity gains by C4D1 occurred in CD4+ but not CD8+ cells. Baseline diversity in complete responders resembled that of newly diagnosed patients.

Clones were read by immunoSEQ multiplex PCR, and TCRdb kept only the in-frame ones, dropping some. The sample yields 25,000 to 30,000 clones, roughly 86% seen once. The time point is: cycle 4 day 1 (C4D1), after more than five weeks of nivolumab. Each patient relapsed following autologous stem cell transplantation, and prior brentuximab vedotin exposure differed. Magnetic negative selection purified CD4+ T cells from thawed PBMCs. Comments on this clone: Its matching antigen is unknown.

This receptor was taken from a human donor with classical Hodgkin lymphoma. The material sequenced was CD4+ T cells from blood, taken before the fourth cycle of nivolumab.

CDR3 in DNA: TGTGCCAGCAGCTTGAGCGGCGGAACCCAAGAGACCCAGTACTTC. Translation: CASSLSGGTQETQYF. The chain is built from TRBV5-4 and TRBJ2-5, with a tentative D call TRBD2 (5 bases). This CDR3 contains 15 residues. The V and J ends lost 1 base and 1 base respectively, with 11 bases between them. Germline V CDR1 and CDR2: SGHNT, YYREEE (reference sequence).